This entry is about one TCR beta chain. Starting from genomic DNA, TCR beta CDR3 was amplified through two-round multiplex PCR. First-round PCR amplification was performed with primers specific to each TRBV and TRBJ gene. TCRdb ran MiXCR on the multiplex PCR reads and lists one entry per CDR3 protein. The sample lists over 15,000 distinct CDR3 sequences, around two fifths occurring once. The V end lost 7 bases, the J end lost 1 base, and 7 bases lay between the germline ends. Germline CDR1 and CDR2: MGHDK and SYGVNS. This CDR3 is 12 amino acids long. The data originate from a study of prognosis after radiotherapy for stage I lung cancer. Study background: Adenocarcinoma occurred in roughly 13 patients and squamous cell carcinoma in several. Distant metastases developed in several patients after radiotherapy (median around seven months); some 14 showed no significant progression.

The origin of this receptor is a donor aged 50 or older with non-small cell lung cancer. This specimen was PBMCs, taken before or after stereotactic body radiation therapy (not recorded which). This chain links TRBV25-1 with TRBJ1-1; D remains ambiguous. Here the CDR3 DNA reads TGTGCCAGCATTAATCCGAACACTGAAGCTTTCTTT. Translating it yields CASINPNTEAFF.